This T cell receptor beta chain was captured by sequencing in a study of Tregs in tolerant kidney transplant recipients. The study's findings and limits: Expanding Tregs on activated donor B cells appeared to best identify donor-specific TCRbeta clones. No direct test of biological reproducibility was done here.

CD4+CD25+CD127- Tregs, CD4+CD25- non-Tregs, CD4 and CD8 cells were sorted. In regard to this clone: Its antigen is undetermined.

The germline V gene encodes CDR1 SGHAT and CDR2 FQNNGV. V was clipped by 1 base and J by 2 bases; unmatched bases: 4. This CDR3 contains 15 residues. Only in-frame clones appear in the TCRdb table, and some are missing; sequencing was by immunoSEQ multiplex PCR. Of 90,000 to 150,000 clones in the sample, 92% are singletons; the top ten hold roughly 0.63%. The sequence derives from a human donor in good health. Sequencing was done on a sample of CD4+ T cells from blood. The chain employs TRBV11-2 and TRBJ2-7; 8 bases align to TRBD1. The CDR3 sequence: CASSLGGQGTYEQYF. For the CDR3, the DNA is TGTGCCAGCAGCTTAGGAGGACAGGGAACCTACGAGCAGTACTTC.